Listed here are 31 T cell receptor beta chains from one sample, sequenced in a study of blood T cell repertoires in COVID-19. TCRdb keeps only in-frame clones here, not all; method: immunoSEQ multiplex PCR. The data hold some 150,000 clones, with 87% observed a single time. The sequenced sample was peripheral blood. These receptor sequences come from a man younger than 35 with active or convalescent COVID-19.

The CDR3 bases are TGTGCCAGCAGCTTAGCCCTTTGGGGGCGAAGGTACGAGCAGTACTTC. The encoded protein is CASSLALWGRRYEQYF. The gene calls are TRBV7-2 and TRBJ2-7; maybe TRBD1 (6 bases). The V gene's germline CDR1 is SGHTA and CDR2 FQGNSA. V lost 0 bases and J lost 4, with 16 bases in between. CDR3 length equals 16 residues.

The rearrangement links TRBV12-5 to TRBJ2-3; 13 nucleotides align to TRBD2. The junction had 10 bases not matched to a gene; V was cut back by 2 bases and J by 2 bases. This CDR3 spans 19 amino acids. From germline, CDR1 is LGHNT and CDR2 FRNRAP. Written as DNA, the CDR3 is TGTGCTAGTGGTTTGATCGACCTACTAGCGGGGGGGGACACAGATACGCAGTATTTT. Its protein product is CASGLIDLLAGGDTDTQYF.

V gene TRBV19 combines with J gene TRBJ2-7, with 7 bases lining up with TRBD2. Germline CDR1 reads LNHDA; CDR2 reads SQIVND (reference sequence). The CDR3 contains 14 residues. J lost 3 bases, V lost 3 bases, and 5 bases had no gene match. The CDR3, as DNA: TGTGCCAGTAGTATGGGGGGGAATTACTACGAGCAGTACTTC. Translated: CASSMGGNYYEQYF. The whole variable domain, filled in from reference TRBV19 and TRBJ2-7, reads DGGITQSPKYLFRKEGQNVTLSCEQNLNHDAMYWYRQDPGQGLRLIYYSQIVNDFQKGDIAEGYSVSREKKESFPLTVTSAQKNPTAFYLCASSMGGNYYEQYFGPGTRLTVT.

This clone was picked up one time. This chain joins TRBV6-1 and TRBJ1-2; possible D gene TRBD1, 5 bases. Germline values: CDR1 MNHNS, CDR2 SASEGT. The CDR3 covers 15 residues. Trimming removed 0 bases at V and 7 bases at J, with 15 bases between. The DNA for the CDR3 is TGTGCCAGCAGTGAAGCTATCCAGGGTATTGCTGGCTACACCTTC. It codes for CASSEAIQGIAGYTF.

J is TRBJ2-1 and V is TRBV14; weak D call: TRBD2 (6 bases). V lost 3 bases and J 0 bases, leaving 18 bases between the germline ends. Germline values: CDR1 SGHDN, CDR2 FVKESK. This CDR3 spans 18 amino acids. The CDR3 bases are TGTGCCAGCAGCCATTGGGGGAGGTCTACAAGCTCCTACAATGAGCAGTTCTTC. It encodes CASSHWGRSTSSYNEQFF. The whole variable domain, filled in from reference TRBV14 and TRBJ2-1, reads EAGVTQFPSHSVIEKGQTVTLRCDPISGHDNLYWYRRVMGKEIKFLLHFVKESKQDESGMPNNRFLAERTGGTYSTLKVQPAELEDSGVYFCASSHWGRSTSSYNEQFFGPGTRLTVL.

The chain's CDR3 is CASRKTSNLGTDTQYF. The DNA of the CDR3 is TGTGCCAGCAGAAAGACTAGCAACCTTGGCACAGATACGCAGTATTTT. This chain links TRBV6-6 with TRBJ2-3; TRBD2 agrees at 7 bases. CDR1 and CDR2 (germline): MNHNY, SVGAGI (reference sequence). Trimming cost V 6 bases and J 1 base; bases outside gene matches: 10. This CDR3 comprises 16 residues.

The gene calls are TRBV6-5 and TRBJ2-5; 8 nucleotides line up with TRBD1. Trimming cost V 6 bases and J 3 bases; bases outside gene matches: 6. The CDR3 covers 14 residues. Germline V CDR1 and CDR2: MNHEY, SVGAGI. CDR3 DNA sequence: TGTGCCAGCAGACATACAGGGGGGAAAGAGACCCAGTACTTC. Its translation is CASRHTGGKETQYF.

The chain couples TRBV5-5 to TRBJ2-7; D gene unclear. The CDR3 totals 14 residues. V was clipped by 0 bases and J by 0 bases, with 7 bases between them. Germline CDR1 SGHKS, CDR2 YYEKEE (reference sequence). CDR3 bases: TGTGCCAGCAGCTTGGGAGTGTCCTCCTACGAGCAGTACTTC. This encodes CASSLGVSSYEQYF.

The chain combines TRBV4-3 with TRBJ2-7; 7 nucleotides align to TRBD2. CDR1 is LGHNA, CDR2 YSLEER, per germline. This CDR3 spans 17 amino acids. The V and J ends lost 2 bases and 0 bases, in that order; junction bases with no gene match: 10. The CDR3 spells CASSQRTSTTSSYEQYF. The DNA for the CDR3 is TGCGCCAGCAGCCAAAGGACTAGTACCACCAGCTCCTACGAGCAGTACTTC.

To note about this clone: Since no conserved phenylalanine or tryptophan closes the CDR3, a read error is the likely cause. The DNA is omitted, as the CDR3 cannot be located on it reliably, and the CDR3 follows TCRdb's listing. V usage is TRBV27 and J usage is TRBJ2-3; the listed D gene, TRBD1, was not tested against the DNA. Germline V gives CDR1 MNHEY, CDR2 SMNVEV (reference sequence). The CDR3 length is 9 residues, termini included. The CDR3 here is CAGRDRGGL.

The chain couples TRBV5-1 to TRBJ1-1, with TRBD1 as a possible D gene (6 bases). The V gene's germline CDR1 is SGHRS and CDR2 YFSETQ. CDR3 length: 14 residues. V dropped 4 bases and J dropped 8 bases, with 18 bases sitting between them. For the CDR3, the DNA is TGCGCCAGCAGCCAAGCAAGGACAGCGAGCGAAGCTTTCTTT. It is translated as CASSQARTASEAFF.

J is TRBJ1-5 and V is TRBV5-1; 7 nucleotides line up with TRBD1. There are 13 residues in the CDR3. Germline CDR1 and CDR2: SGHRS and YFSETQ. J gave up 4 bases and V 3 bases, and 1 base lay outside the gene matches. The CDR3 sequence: CASSWDSNQPQHF. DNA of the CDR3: TGCGCCAGCAGCTGGGACAGTAATCAGCCCCAGCATTTT.

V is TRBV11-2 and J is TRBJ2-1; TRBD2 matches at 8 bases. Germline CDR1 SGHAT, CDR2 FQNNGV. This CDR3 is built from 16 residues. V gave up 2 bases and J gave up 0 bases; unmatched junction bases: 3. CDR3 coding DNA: TGTGCCAGCAGCTTACAGGGACTAGGCTCCTACAATGAGCAGTTCTTC. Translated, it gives CASSLQGLGSYNEQFF.

The CDR3 sequence: CASTPATSGSDEQYF. The CDR3 bases are TGCGCCAGCACCCCGGCGACCAGCGGGAGCGACGAGCAGTACTTC. This chain uses TRBV5-1 with TRBJ2-7; 8 nucleotides align to TRBD2. CDR3 length: 15 residues. Losses at the gene ends were 6 bases for V and 5 bases for J; bases not matched to a gene: 13. Germline loops: CDR1 SGHRS, CDR2 YFSETQ.

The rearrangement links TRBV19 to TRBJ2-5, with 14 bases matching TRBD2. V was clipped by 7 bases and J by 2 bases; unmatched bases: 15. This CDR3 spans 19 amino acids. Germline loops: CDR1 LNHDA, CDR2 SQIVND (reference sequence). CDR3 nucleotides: TGTGCCAGTAACACGGGACTAGCGGGGGACCCGATTCGTCAAGAGACCCAGTACTTC. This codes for CASNTGLAGDPIRQETQYF.

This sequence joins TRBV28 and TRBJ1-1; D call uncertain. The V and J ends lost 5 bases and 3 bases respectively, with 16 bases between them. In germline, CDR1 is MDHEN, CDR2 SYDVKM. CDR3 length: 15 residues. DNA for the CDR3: TGTGCCAGCAGTCCCCGGATCGACTGGGACACTGAAGCTTTCTTT. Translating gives CASSPRIDWDTEAFF.

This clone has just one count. DNA for the CDR3: TGTGCCAGCAGCTTCTCGACCCCGGGACTAGCGGGAGGGCCGGGTAATGAGCAGTTCTTC. This gives the protein CASSFSTPGLAGGPGNEQFF. This chain joins TRBV13 and TRBJ2-1; 16 nucleotides align to TRBD2. CDR1 is PRHDT and CDR2 is FYEKMQ in the germline V gene (reference sequence). The CDR3 spans 20 residues. The V gene end was trimmed by 3 bases and the J gene end by 7 bases; junction bases not matched to a gene: 15.

The CDR3 loop reads CASSSTGTGDTEAFF. For the CDR3, the DNA is TGTGCCAGCAGTTCCACCGGGACAGGGGACACTGAAGCTTTCTTT. This chain joins TRBV28 and TRBJ1-1; TRBD1 agrees at 10 bases. This CDR3 contains 15 residues. Germline CDR1 reads MDHEN; CDR2 reads SYDVKM. With V trimmed by 4 bases and J by 3 bases, 5 bases remained unmatched.

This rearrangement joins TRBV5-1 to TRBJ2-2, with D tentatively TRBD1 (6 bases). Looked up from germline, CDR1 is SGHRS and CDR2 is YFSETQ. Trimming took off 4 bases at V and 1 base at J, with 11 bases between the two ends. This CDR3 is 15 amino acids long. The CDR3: CASSRIQGNTGELFF. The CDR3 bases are TGCGCCAGCAGCCGTATACAGGGGAACACCGGGGAGCTGTTTTTT.

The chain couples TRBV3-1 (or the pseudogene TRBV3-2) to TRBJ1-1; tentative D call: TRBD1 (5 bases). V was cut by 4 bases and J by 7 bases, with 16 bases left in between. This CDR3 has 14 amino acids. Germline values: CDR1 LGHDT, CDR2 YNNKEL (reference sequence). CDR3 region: CASSPAGVQSEAFF. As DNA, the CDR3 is TGTGCCAGCAGCCCCGCGGGGGTGCAGAGTGAAGCTTTCTTT.

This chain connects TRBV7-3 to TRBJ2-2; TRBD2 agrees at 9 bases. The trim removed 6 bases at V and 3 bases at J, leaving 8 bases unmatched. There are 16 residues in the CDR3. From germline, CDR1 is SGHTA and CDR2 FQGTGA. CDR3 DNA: TGTGCCAGCAGGCATCCGGGACTAGCACACACCGGGGAGCTGTTTTTT. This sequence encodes CASRHPGLAHTGELFF.

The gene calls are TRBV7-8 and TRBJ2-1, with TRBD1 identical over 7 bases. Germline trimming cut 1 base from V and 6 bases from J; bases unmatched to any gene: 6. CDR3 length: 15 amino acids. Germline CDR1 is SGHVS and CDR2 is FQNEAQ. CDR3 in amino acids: CASSLDEGALNEQFF. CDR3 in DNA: TGTGCCAGCAGCTTAGATGAGGGGGCCCTCAATGAGCAGTTCTTC.

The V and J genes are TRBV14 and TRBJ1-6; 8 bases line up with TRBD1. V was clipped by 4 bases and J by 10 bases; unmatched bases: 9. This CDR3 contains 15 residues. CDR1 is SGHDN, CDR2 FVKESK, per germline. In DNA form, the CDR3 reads TGTGCCAGCAGCCCGAGGACAGGGTATCGCTCACCCCTCCACTTT. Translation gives CASSPRTGYRSPLHF.

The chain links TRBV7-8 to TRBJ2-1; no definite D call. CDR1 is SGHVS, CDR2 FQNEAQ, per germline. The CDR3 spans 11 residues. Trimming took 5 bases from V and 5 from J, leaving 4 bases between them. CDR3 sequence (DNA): TGTGCCAGCAGCCTAAACAATGAGCAGTTCTTC. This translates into CASSLNNEQFF.

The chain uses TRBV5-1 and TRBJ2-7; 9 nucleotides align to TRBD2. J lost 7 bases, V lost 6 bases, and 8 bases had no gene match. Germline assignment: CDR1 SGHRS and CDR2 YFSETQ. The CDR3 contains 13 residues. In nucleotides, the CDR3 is TGCGCCAGCACCGTAGCGGGAGTGGGTGAGCAGTACTTC. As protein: CASTVAGVGEQYF. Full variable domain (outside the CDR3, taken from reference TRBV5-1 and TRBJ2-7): KAGVTQTPRYLIKTRGQQVTLSCSPISGHRSVSWYQQTPGQGLQFLFEYFSETQRNKGNFPGRFSGRQFSNSRSEMNVSTLELGDSALYLCASTVAGVGEQYFGPGTRLTVT.

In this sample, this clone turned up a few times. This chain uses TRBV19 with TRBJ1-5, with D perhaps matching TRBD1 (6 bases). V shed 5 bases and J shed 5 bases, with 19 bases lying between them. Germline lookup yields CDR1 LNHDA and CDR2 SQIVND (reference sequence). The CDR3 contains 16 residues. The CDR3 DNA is TGTGCCAGTAGTCCTTACCGGACAGCCAGGGATCAGCCCCAGCATTTT. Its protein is CASSPYRTARDQPQHF.

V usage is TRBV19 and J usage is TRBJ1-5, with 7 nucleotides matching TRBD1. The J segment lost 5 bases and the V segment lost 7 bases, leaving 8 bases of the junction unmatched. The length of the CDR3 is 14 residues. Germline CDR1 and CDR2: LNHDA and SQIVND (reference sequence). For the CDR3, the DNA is TGTGCCAGTATTGCGACAGGGTTGGATCAGCCCCAGCATTTT. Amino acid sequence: CASIATGLDQPQHF.

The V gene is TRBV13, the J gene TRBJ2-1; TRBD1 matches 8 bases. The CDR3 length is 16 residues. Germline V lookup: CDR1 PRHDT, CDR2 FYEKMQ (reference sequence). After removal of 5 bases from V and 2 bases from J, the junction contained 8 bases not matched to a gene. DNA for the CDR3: TGTGCCAGCAGCGCCCGGGGACAGGACCCCTACAATGAGCAGTTCTTC. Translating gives CASSARGQDPYNEQFF.

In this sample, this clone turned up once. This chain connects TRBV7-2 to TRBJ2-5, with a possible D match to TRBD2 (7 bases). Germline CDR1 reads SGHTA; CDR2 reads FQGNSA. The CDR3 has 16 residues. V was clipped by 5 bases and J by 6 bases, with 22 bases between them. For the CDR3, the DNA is TGTGCCAGCAGCCCGAGGGGGGGGTTGGGGACGCAGACCCAGTACTTC. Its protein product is CASSPRGGLGTQTQYF.

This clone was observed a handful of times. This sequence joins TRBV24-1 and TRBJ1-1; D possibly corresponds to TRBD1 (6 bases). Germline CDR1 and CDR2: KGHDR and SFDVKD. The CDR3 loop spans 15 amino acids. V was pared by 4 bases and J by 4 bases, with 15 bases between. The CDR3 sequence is CATSENRVGTTEAFF. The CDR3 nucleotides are TGTGCCACCAGTGAAAACAGGGTAGGAACCACTGAAGCTTTCTTT.

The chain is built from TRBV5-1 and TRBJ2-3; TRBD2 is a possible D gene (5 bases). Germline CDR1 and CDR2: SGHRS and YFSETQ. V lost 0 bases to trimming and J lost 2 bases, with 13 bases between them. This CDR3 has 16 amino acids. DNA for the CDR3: TGCGCCAGCAGCTTGGTACTTACTAGTTTCACAGATACGCAGTATTTT. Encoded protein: CASSLVLTSFTDTQYF. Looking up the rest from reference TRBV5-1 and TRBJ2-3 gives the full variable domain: KAGVTQTPRYLIKTRGQQVTLSCSPISGHRSVSWYQQTPGQGLQFLFEYFSETQRNKGNFPGRFSGRQFSNSRSEMNVSTLELGDSALYLCASSLVLTSFTDTQYFGPGTRLTVL.